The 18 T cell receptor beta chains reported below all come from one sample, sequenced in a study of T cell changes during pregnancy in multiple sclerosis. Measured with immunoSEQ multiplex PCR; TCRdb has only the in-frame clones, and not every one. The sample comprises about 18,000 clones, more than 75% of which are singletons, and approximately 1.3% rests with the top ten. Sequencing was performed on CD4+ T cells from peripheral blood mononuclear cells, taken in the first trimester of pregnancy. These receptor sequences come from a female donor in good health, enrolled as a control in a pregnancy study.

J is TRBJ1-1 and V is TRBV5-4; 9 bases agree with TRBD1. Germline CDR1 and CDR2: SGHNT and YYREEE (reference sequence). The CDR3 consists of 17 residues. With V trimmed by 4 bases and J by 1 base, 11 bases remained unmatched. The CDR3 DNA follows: TGTGCCAGCAGCCCGGAAAACAGGGGGCGCTCGAACACTGAAGCTTTCTTT. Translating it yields CASSPENRGRSNTEAFF.

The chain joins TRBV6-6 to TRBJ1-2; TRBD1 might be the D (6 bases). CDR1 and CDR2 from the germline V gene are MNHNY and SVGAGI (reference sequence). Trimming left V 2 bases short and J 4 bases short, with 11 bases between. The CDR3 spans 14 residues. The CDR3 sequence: CASSYGGGPYGYTF. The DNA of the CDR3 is TGTGCCAGCAGTTACGGGGGCGGTCCCTATGGCTACACCTTC.

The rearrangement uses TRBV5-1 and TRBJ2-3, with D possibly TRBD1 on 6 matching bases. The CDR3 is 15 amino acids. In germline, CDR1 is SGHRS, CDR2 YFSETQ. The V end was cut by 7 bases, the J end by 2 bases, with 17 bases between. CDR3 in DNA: TGCGCCAGCCTTTCGGTGGGACACGACACAGATACGCAGTATTTT. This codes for CASLSVGHDTDTQYF. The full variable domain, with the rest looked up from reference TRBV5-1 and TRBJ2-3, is KAGVTQTPRYLIKTRGQQVTLSCSPISGHRSVSWYQQTPGQGLQFLFEYFSETQRNKGNFPGRFSGRQFSNSRSEMNVSTLELGDSALYLCASLSVGHDTDTQYFGPGTRLTVL.

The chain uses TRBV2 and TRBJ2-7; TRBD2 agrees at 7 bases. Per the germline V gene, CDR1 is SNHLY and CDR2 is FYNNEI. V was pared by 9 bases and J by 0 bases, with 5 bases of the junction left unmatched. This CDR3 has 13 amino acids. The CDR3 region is CARGGVGSYEQYF. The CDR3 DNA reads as TGTGCCAGGGGGGGGGTGGGCTCCTACGAGCAGTACTTC.

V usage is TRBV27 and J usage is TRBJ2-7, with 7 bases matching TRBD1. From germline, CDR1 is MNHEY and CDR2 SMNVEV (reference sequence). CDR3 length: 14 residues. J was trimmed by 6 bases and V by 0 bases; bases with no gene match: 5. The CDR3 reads CASSLSWTGGEQYF. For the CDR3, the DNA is TGTGCCAGCAGTTTATCGTGGACAGGAGGCGAGCAGTACTTC.

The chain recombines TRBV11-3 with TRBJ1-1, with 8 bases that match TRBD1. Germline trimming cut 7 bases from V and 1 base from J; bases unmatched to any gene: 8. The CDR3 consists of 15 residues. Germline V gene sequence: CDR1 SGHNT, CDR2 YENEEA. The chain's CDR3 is CASTDIGTGNTEAFF. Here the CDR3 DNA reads TGTGCCAGCACCGATATCGGGACAGGGAACACTGAAGCTTTCTTT.

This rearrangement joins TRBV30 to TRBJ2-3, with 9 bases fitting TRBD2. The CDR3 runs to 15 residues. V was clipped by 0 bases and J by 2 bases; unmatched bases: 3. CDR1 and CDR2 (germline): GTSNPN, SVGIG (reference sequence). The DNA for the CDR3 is TGTGCCTGGAGTGTACTAGCGGGTCCCACAGATACGCAGTATTTT. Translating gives CAWSVLAGPTDTQYF.

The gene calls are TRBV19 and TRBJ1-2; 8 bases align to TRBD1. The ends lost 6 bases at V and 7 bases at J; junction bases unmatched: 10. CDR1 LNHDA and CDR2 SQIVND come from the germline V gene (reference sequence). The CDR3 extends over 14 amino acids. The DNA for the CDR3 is TGTGCCAGTAGCCGGGACAGGACGTCGGGTGGCTACACCTTC. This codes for CASSRDRTSGGYTF.

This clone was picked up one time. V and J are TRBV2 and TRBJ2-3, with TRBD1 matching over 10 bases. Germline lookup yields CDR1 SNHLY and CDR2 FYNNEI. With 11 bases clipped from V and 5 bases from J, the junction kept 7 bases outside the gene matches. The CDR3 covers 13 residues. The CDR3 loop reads CADRQGAGDTQYF. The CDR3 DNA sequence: TGTGCCGACCGACAGGGGGCAGGAGATACGCAGTATTTT.

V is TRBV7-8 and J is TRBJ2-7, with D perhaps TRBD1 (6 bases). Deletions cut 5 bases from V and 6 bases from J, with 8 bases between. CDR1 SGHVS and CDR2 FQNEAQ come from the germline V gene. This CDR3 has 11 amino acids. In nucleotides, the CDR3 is TGTGCCAGCAGCCGGACAGTCGAGCAGTACTTC. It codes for CASSRTVEQYF.

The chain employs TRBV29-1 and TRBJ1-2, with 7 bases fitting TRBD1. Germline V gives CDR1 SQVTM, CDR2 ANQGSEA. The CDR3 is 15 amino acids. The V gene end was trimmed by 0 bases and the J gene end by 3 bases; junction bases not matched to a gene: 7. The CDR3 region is CSVEDRTGWDYGYTF. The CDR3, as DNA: TGCAGCGTTGAAGATCGGACAGGTTGGGACTATGGCTACACCTTC. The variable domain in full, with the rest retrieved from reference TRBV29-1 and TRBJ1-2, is SAVISQKPSRDICQRGTSLTIQCQVDSQVTMMFWYRQQPGQSLTLIATANQGSEATYESGFVIDKFPISRPNLTFSTLTVSNMSPEDSSIYLCSVEDRTGWDYGYTFGSGTRLTVV.

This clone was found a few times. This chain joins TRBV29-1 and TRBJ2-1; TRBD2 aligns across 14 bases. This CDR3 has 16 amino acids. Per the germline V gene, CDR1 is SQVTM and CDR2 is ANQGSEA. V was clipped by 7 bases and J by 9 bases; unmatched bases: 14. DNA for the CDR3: TGCAGCGCCTCCGGGACTAGCGGGAGTGCGGGTGGTGAGCAGTTCTTC. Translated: CSASGTSGSAGGEQFF.

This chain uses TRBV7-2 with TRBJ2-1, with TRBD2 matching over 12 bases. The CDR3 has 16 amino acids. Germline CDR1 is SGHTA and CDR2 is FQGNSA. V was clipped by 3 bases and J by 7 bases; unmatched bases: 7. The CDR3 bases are TGTGCCAGCAGCTTTCTAGCGGGAGGGCCGGGAAATGAGCAGTTCTTC. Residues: CASSFLAGGPGNEQFF.

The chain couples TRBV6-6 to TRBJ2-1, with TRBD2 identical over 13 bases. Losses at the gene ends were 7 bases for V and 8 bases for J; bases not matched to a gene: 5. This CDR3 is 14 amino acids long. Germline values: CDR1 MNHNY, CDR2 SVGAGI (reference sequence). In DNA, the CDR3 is TGTGCCAGCATCCCCGGACTAGCGGGAGATGAGCAGTTCTTC. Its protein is CASIPGLAGDEQFF.

The CDR3 is CASSQGSGGYNEQFF. The CDR3 DNA reads TGCGCCAGCAGCCAAGGGAGCGGGGGGTACAATGAGCAGTTCTTC. The chain employs TRBV4-3 and TRBJ2-1; 9 nucleotides align to TRBD2. Trimming took 1 base from V and 4 from J; bases not matched to a gene: 2. Germline-derived CDR1 and CDR2 are LGHNA and YSLEER. The CDR3 length is 15 residues.

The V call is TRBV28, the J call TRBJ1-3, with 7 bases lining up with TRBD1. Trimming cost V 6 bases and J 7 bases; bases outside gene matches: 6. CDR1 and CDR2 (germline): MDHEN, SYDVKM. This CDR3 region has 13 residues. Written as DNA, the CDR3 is TGTGCCAGCAGCTCGACAGGGCGGAACACCATATATTTT. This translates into CASSSTGRNTIYF.

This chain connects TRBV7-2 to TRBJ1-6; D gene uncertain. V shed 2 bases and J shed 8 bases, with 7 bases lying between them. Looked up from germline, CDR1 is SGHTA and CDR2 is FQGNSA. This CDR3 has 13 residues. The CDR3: CASSLRRDSPLHF. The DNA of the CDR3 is TGTGCCAGCAGCTTACGTCGGGATTCACCCCTCCACTTT. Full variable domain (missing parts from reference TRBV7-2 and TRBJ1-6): GAGVSQSPSNKVTEKGKDVELRCDPISGHTALYWYRQSLGQGLEFLIYFQGNSAPDKSGLPSDRFSAERTGGSVSTLTIQRTQQEDSAVYLCASSLRRDSPLHFGNGTRLTVT.

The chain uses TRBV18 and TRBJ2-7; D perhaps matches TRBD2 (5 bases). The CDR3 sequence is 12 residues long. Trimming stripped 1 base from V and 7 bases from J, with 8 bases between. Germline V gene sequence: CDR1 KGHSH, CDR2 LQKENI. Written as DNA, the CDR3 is TGTGCCAGCTCACCACTCCCGGGGGAGCAGTACTTC. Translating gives CASSPLPGEQYF.